These 21 T cell receptor beta chains came from one sample sequenced in a study of CD8 T cells in Susac syndrome. The authors reverse transcribed roughly 0.5 to 1 ug RNA with random hexamers. TCRdb analysed the immunoSEQ multiplex PCR reads with MiXCR anew, one entry per CDR3 protein. Of more than 95,000 distinct CDR3 sequences in the sample, around 94% were seen once. Material for sequencing was CD8+ T cells from PBMCs. Receptors were obtained from a human donor with Susac syndrome.

The chain links TRBV20-1 to TRBJ2-1, with 7 bases identical to TRBD2. CDR1 is DFQATT and CDR2 is SNEGSKA in the germline V gene (reference sequence). The CDR3 is made up of 14 amino acids. Losses at the gene ends were 0 bases for V and 6 bases for J; bases not matched to a gene: 5. The CDR3 nucleotides are TGCAGTGCTAGAGACACCGGGGAGGGCAATGAGCAGTTCTTC. As protein: CSARDTGEGNEQFF.

J is TRBJ2-6 and V is TRBV30, with 7 bases aligning to TRBD2. V was clipped by 3 bases and J by 2 bases; unmatched bases: 7. This CDR3 has 16 amino acids. The germline V gene has CDR1 GTSNPN and CDR2 SVGIG (reference sequence). CDR3 sequence (DNA): TGTGCCTGGAGGAGCGGGGCTTATCCTGGGGCCAACGTCCTGACTTTC. Translation gives CAWRSGAYPGANVLTF.

The rearrangement uses TRBV7-9 and TRBJ1-1, with D perhaps TRBD1 (5 bases). Germline CDR1 reads SEHNR; CDR2 reads FQNEAQ (reference sequence). The CDR3 runs to 13 residues. Trimming left V 6 bases short and J 1 base short, with 9 bases between. CDR3 coding DNA: TGTGCCAGCAGACATCAGGGGAACACTGAAGCTTTCTTT. Protein sequence: CASRHQGNTEAFF. Drawing the rest from reference TRBV7-9 and TRBJ1-1, the complete variable domain is DTGVSQNPRHKITKRGQNVTFRCDPISEHNRLYWYRQTLGQGPEFLTYFQNEAQLEKSRLLSDRFSAERPKGSFSTLEIQRTEQGDSAMYLCASRHQGNTEAFFGQGTRLTVV.

V usage is TRBV4-1 and J usage is TRBJ2-3; D might be TRBD1 (5 bases). The CDR3 extends over 16 amino acids. CDR1 is MGHRA, CDR2 YSYEKL, per germline. Trimming took 1 base from V and 1 from J, leaving 12 bases between them. The CDR3 here is CASSQGQSLGTDTQYF. As DNA, the CDR3 is TGCGCCAGCAGCCAAGGACAGTCATTGGGCACAGATACGCAGTATTTT.

The CDR3, as DNA: TGTGCCAGCAGCGTCGAGAGGGACTCTGGGGCCAACGTCCTGACTTTC. Translated: CASSVERDSGANVLTF. The V call is TRBV9, the J call TRBJ2-6; perhaps TRBD2 as D (5 bases). V was pared by 2 bases and J by 0 bases, with 9 bases between. Germline CDR1 SGDLS, CDR2 YYNGEE. The CDR3 is made up of 16 amino acids.

The chain is built from TRBV12-3 or TRBV12-4 and TRBJ2-7; 10 bases line up with TRBD2. J lost 2 bases, V lost 6 bases, and 7 bases had no gene match. This CDR3 is built from 15 residues. The CDR3 DNA is TGTGCCAGCAGCCAACCTAGCGGGGGTACCTACGAGCAGTACTTC. Its translation is CASSQPSGGTYEQYF.

This chain links TRBV27 with TRBJ2-7, with 7 bases that match TRBD1. The CDR3 runs to 11 residues. CDR1 is MNHEY and CDR2 is SMNVEV in the germline V gene (reference sequence). V was clipped by 4 bases and J by 6 bases; unmatched bases: 0. This CDR3 is CASSYRGEQYF. CDR3 nucleotide sequence: TGTGCCAGCAGTTACAGGGGCGAGCAGTACTTC.

The chain carries TRBV7-6 and TRBJ2-1; D is unresolved. The ends were cut back, 1 base at V and 8 bases at J, with 12 bases in the middle. The CDR3 loop spans 14 amino acids. The germline V gene encodes CDR1 SGHVS and CDR2 FNYEAQ. This CDR3 is CASSLDDGSDEQFF. As DNA, the CDR3 is TGTGCCAGCAGCTTAGATGACGGGTCCGATGAGCAGTTCTTC.

The V and J genes are TRBV6-1 and TRBJ2-3, with D possibly TRBD1 on 5 matching bases. Germline V gene data show CDR1 as MNHNS and CDR2 as SASEGT. The CDR3 runs to 15 residues. Trimming removed 3 bases from V and 2 bases from J, with 12 bases in between. As DNA, the CDR3 is TGTGCCAGCAGTGAGACGACAGTCCCCACAGATACGCAGTATTTT. Translating it yields CASSETTVPTDTQYF.

The V and J genes are TRBV30 and TRBJ1-1; 8 nucleotides line up with TRBD1. The V gene end was trimmed by 6 bases and the J gene end by 3 bases; junction bases not matched to a gene: 6. Germline CDR1 and CDR2: GTSNPN and SVGIG (reference sequence). The CDR3 contains 13 residues. The CDR3: CACRTTGDTEAFF. CDR3 nucleotides: TGTGCCTGCAGAACGACAGGGGACACTGAAGCTTTCTTT.

This clonotype was seen a handful of times. The chain employs TRBV12-3 or TRBV12-4 and TRBJ2-1, with TRBD2 matching over 10 bases. Trimming at V came to 7 bases and at J to 6 bases, leaving 6 bases not matched to a gene. The CDR3 sequence is 14 residues long. The CDR3 loop reads CASNLAGGSNEQFF. Here the CDR3 DNA reads TGTGCCAGCAACTTAGCGGGGGGAAGCAATGAGCAGTTCTTC.

The chain is built from TRBV20-1 and TRBJ2-2; 9 nucleotides line up with TRBD1. The CDR3 extends over 15 amino acids. The J segment lost 3 bases and the V segment lost 0 bases, leaving 2 bases of the junction unmatched. The germline gives CDR1 DFQATT, CDR2 SNEGSKA (reference sequence). The CDR3 DNA is TGCAGTGCTAGAGAGGGACAGGGTGACACCGGGGAGCTGTTTTTT. The encoded protein is CSAREGQGDTGELFF.

The sample holds a few counts of this clonotype. The chain combines TRBV7-3 with TRBJ2-3; TRBD2 matches at 9 bases. With V trimmed by 1 base and J by 3 bases, 2 bases remained unmatched. The CDR3 is 15 amino acids. Germline-derived CDR1 and CDR2 are SGHTA and FQGTGA. The CDR3 region has the DNA TGTGCCAGCAGCTTAAGCGGGGGGGCAACAGATACGCAGTATTTT. It translates to CASSLSGGATDTQYF.

Note on this clonotype: Germline is not matched at one junction end, which may reflect a read error. V and J are TRBV7-9 and TRBJ1-2, with D unclear. Per germline, CDR1 SEHNR and CDR2 FQNEAQ (reference sequence). The CDR3 is 14 amino acids. CDR3 DNA sequence: TGTGCCAGCAGCTTACCGGCGTTTAAGCCAGGAAGGGACTTC. This sequence encodes CASSLPAFKPGRDF.

V usage is TRBV20-1 and J usage is TRBJ1-1; D gene ambiguous. The germline CDR1 and CDR2 sequences are DFQATT and SNEGSKA (reference sequence). The CDR3 runs to 15 residues. Deletions cut 0 bases from V and 11 bases from J, with 22 bases between. CDR3 DNA sequence: TGCAGTGCTAGAGAACTAACCACAGAGTCAAGCGTGGCTTTCTTT. Its translation is CSARELTTESSVAFF.

The chain employs TRBV18 and TRBJ1-4, with unresolved D. The V and J ends lost 6 bases and 10 bases respectively, with 18 bases between them. The CDR3 covers 14 residues. Germline values: CDR1 KGHSH, CDR2 LQKENI. CDR3 loop: CASSEVRFSGKLFF. CDR3 bases: TGTGCCAGCTCGGAAGTGAGGTTTTCTGGAAAACTGTTTTTT.

The J gene is TRBJ1-2, the V gene TRBV20-1, with D possibly matching TRBD1 (6 bases). In germline, CDR1 is DFQATT, CDR2 SNEGSKA (reference sequence). V lost 0 bases, J lost 10 bases, and 18 bases lay in between. The CDR3 totals 14 residues. CDR3 in amino acids: CSARDGNREVDYTF. CDR3 sequence (DNA): TGCAGTGCTAGAGATGGGAACAGGGAGGTCGACTACACCTTC.

This clonotype appeared a few times. J is TRBJ2-7 and V is TRBV9; no definite D call. The germline V and J ends were trimmed by 0 bases and 1 base, with 8 bases remaining between them. Per the germline V gene, CDR1 is SGDLS and CDR2 is YYNGEE. The CDR3 spans 14 residues. The CDR3 coding sequence is TGTGCCAGCAGCGTAGGGCACCAGTCCTACGAGCAGTACTTC. Translation gives CASSVGHQSYEQYF.

This chain joins TRBV7-9 and TRBJ2-7; weak D call: TRBD1 (5 bases). This CDR3 is 13 amino acids long. V was shortened by 9 bases and J by 0 bases, with 12 bases between the two germline ends. Germline V gene lookup returns CDR1 SEHNR and CDR2 FQNEAQ (reference sequence). The CDR3 here is CASGWGGSYEQYF. DNA for the CDR3: TGTGCCAGTGGATGGGGCGGCTCCTACGAGCAGTACTTC.

The gene calls are TRBV28 and TRBJ2-5; D not resolved. CDR3 length equals 13 residues. V shed 8 bases and J shed 1 base, with 11 bases lying between them. CDR1 MDHEN and CDR2 SYDVKM come from the germline V gene. CDR3: CASEQSTQETQYF. The CDR3 nucleotides are TGTGCCAGCGAACAGAGTACCCAAGAGACCCAGTACTTC.

The chain couples TRBV27 to TRBJ2-3; D gene ambiguous. The germline gives CDR1 MNHEY, CDR2 SMNVEV (reference sequence). V was pared by 5 bases and J by 2 bases, with 8 bases between. CDR3 length equals 13 residues. The CDR3, as DNA: TGTGCCAGCAGTCCAACAGTCACAGATACGCAGTATTTT. Translating gives CASSPTVTDTQYF.